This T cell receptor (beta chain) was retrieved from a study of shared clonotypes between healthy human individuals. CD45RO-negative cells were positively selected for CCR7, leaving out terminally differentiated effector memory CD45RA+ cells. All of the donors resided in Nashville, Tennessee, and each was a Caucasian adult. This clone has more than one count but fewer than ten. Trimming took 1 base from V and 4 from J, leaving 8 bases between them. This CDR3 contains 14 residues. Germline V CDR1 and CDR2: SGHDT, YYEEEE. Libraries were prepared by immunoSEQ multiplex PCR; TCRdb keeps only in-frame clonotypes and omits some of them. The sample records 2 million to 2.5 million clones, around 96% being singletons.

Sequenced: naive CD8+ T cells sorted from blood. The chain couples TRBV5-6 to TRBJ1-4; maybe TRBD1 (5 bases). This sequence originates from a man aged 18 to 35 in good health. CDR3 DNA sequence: TGTGCCAGCAGCTTGACGGGGGATAATGAAAAACTGTTTTTT. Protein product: CASSLTGDNEKLFF.